This TCR beta chain was obtained from a study of blood T cell repertoires in COVID-19. The overall study: Acute and convalescent COVID-19 specimens originated in the United States, Italy and Spain. Nucleic acid was either cDNA or gDNA, and it came from T cells, B-cell-depleted T cells, or PBMCs.

TCRdb's copy holds only in-frame clones and misses some; the assay was immunoSEQ multiplex PCR. The sample shows about 210,000 clones, roughly nine tenths of them seen only once. V lost 2 bases to trimming and J lost 2 bases; unmatched junction nucleotides: 7. CDR3 length: 16 amino acids. Looked up from germline, CDR1 is MDHEN and CDR2 is SYDVKM. Only one count was recorded for this clone. The source is a young man with acute or convalescent COVID-19. V is TRBV28 and J is TRBJ2-7; 9 bases align to TRBD1. Sequencing was performed on peripheral blood. This CDR3 is CASSLPPGQGAYEQYF. CDR3 DNA: TGTGCCAGCAGTTTACCTCCGGGACAGGGAGCCTACGAGCAGTACTTC. Using reference TRBV28 and TRBJ2-7 for the parts outside the CDR3, the full variable domain is DVKVTQSSRYLVKRTGEKVFLECVQDMDHENMFWYRQDPGLGLRLIYFSYDVKMKEKGDIPEGYSVSREKKERFSLILESASTNQTSMYLCASSLPPGQGAYEQYFGPGTRLTVT.